This TCR beta chain was found in a study of early T cells in non-severe SARS-CoV-2 infection. TCRdb recomputed calls from the 5' RACE reads with MiXCR, one row per CDR3 protein. The table has tens of thousands of distinct CDR3 sequences, under 13% seen once. CDR1 is MNHEY, CDR2 SMNVEV, per germline (reference sequence). The CDR3 consists of 13 residues. V was pared by 8 bases and J by 0 bases, with 3 bases of the junction left unmatched. This clonotype was seen ten or more times. V and J are TRBV27 and TRBJ1-1; TRBD1 agrees at 7 bases. The sequencing input was whole blood. This sequence was found in an adult who was a healthcare worker with PCR-confirmed SARS-CoV-2 infection or an uninfected control (not recorded which). The DNA for the CDR3 is TGTGCCAGCCAGGGACAGATGAACACTGAAGCTTTCTTT. Amino acid sequence: CASQGQMNTEAFF.